The rows below give T cell receptor beta chains drawn from one sample of a study of OX40 agonist ivuxolimab in advanced cancers. The table came from immunoSEQ multiplex PCR; TCRdb's copy has only in-frame clones and leaves some out. The sample has tens of thousands of clones; approximately 84% are singletons. Sequencing was performed on CD4+ or CD8+ T cells sorted from blood, taken in a trial of the OX40 agonist ivuxolimab. The source of these receptors is an adult with an advanced solid tumor such as melanoma, head and neck, liver or kidney cancer. CDR3s include the opening cysteine and the closing phenylalanine or tryptophan. D genes are given only for firm matches. Clone sizes are given selectively: once, few, many, or a class where the clone is expanded.

V	size	D	J	DNA	CDR3
TRBV5-1	NA	NA	TRBJ2-3	TGCGCCAGCAGCTTGGGGCTAGCGAGGGGCACAGATACGCAGTATTTT	CASSLGLARGTDTQYF
TRBV7-8	NA	NA	TRBJ1-5	TGTGCCAGCAGCTTAGCGGCAGCTAGCAATCAGCCCCAGCATTTT	CASSLAAASNQPQHF
TRBV9	NA	NA	TRBJ2-7	TGTGCGAGCGCGATGCGGGACAACTACGAGCAGTACTTC	CASAMRDNYEQYF
TRBV30	NA	NA	TRBJ2-7	TGTGCCTGGAGTTCCCCAGGCCGGAGCTCCTACGAGCAGTACTTC	CAWSSPGRSSYEQYF
TRBV15	NA	NA	TRBJ2-1	TGTGCCACCAGACTAGAGATGGTAGGGGGCAATGAGCAGTTCTTC	CATRLEMVGGNEQFF
TRBV7-6	NA	NA	TRBJ1-5	TGTGCCAGCAGCTTACGCCCCTCCGGACAGACGTATAGCAATCAGCCCCAGCATTTT	CASSLRPSGQTYSNQPQHF
TRBV2	few	NA	TRBJ1-1	TGTGCCAGGCAGAACACTGAAGCTTTCTTT	CARQNTEAFF
TRBV6-5	NA	NA	TRBJ2-5	TGTGCCAGCAGTTCCGGGACGGGGGAGACCCAGTACTTC	CASSSGTGETQYF
TRBV6-6	NA	NA	TRBJ2-2	TGTGCCAGCAGTTACCCAGCGGGGAACACCGGGGAGCTGTTTTTT	CASSYPAGNTGELFF
TRBV11-2	NA	NA	TRBJ1-1	TGTGCCAGCAGCTTAGTAGGAACAGTTATGAACACTGAAGCTTTCTTT	CASSLVGTVMNTEAFF
TRBV5-1	NA	NA	TRBJ2-2	TGCGCCAGCAGCTTGTTCGACAGTTCGGGCGGGGAGCTGTTTTTT	CASSLFDSSGGELFF
TRBV18	NA	TRBD2	TRBJ2-5	TGTGCCAGCTCACCACGGTTGGCTAGCGGGATGGAGGGACAAGAGACCCAGTACTTC	CASSPRLASGMEGQETQYF
TRBV9	NA	NA	TRBJ2-1	TGTGCCAGCAGCGTAGCGCCCACCAATGAGCAGTTCTTC	CASSVAPTNEQFF
TRBV6-5	NA	NA	TRBJ2-1	TGTGCCAGCAGTTACGACCAGGGTAACAATGAGCAGTTCTTC	CASSYDQGNNEQFF
TRBV6-1	once	NA	TRBJ2-7	TGTGCCAGCAGTGGGGGACCGGCCTACGAGCAGTACTTC	CASSGGPAYEQYF
TRBV28	NA	TRBD2	TRBJ2-7	TGTGCCAGCAGTTTCTCTCCGGGGGGTGGGGCTTACGAGCAGTACTTC	CASSFSPGGGAYEQYF
TRBV5-6	NA	TRBD1	TRBJ2-7	TGTGCCAGCAGCACCGGGACAGCCTCCTACGAGCAGTACTTC	CASSTGTASYEQYF
TRBV11-3	NA	NA	TRBJ2-5	TGTGCCAGCAGCCCCGACAGGGAGGTCCGGACCCAGTACTTC	CASSPDREVRTQYF
TRBV7-6	NA	NA	TRBJ1-4	TGTGCCAGCAGCTTACGGATGGGGGAAAAACTGTTTTTT	CASSLRMGEKLFF
TRBV7-6	NA	TRBD2	TRBJ2-5	TGTGCCAGCAGCTTATCCGCGGGGGGGCCGGGGCAAGAGACCCAGTACTTC	CASSLSAGGPGQETQYF
TRBV14	NA	TRBD1	TRBJ1-2	TGTGCCAGCGGACAGGTTTGGGATGGCTACACCTTC	CASGQVWDGYTF
TRBV7-9	NA	NA	TRBJ2-5	TGTGCCAGCGGTAGGGTTGTACAAGAGACCCAGTACTTC	CASGRVVQETQYF
TRBV11-1	once	TRBD2	TRBJ2-1	TGTGCCAGCAGCTTAGAATTGGGACTAGCGGCTTACAATGAGCAGTTCTTC	CASSLELGLAAYNEQFF
TRBV11-2	few	TRBD1	TRBJ1-2	TGTGCCAGCAGCTTTGGGGACAGCTACGGCTACACCTTC	CASSFGDSYGYTF
TRBV7-2	NA	NA	TRBJ2-7	TGTGCCAGCAGCTTAGCGGGGGGCACCTACGAGCAGTACTTC	CASSLAGGTYEQYF
TRBV10-3	few	TRBD1	TRBJ2-3	TGTGCCATACCCCCGGGACAGGGCACAGATACGCAGTATTTT	CAIPPGQGTDTQYF
TRBV27	NA	NA	TRBJ2-3	TGTGCCAGCGGGACTCTCACAGATACGCAGTATTTT	CASGTLTDTQYF
TRBV30	NA	NA	TRBJ2-7	TGTGCCTGGAGTCAGGCCGTCGAGCAGTACTTC	CAWSQAVEQYF
TRBV11-3	NA	TRBD1	TRBJ2-3	TGTGCCAGCAGCTTGGGACAGTTTAGCACAGATACGCAGTATTTT	CASSLGQFSTDTQYF
TRBV27	once	TRBD1	TRBJ1-1	TGTGCCAGCAGTTTCTTGGGACAGGGCGATGAAGCTTTCTTT	CASSFLGQGDEAFF
TRBV5-5	NA	NA	TRBJ2-7	TGTGCCAGCAGCCAAGATCGGGGCAGCTCCTACGAGCAGTACTTC	CASSQDRGSSYEQYF
TRBV7-6	NA	NA	TRBJ2-1	TGTGCCAGCAGCCTCTTCGGGGTCAGTAATGAGCAGTTCTTC	CASSLFGVSNEQFF
TRBV7-9	NA	NA	TRBJ1-1	TGTGCCAGCAGCCCAGGACCGGGGGAGGGCGCTGAAGCTTTCTTT	CASSPGPGEGAEAFF
TRBV13	NA	TRBD2	TRBJ2-5	TGTGCCAGCTTAGCCACACTAGCGGGAGTAAGTGAGACCCAGTACTTC	CASLATLAGVSETQYF
TRBV4-2	few	NA	TRBJ2-7	TGTGCCACCCAGCCCCAGGGGACTGGCTCCTACGAGCAGTACTTC	CATQPQGTGSYEQYF
TRBV5-1	NA	TRBD2	TRBJ2-7	TGCGCCAGCAGCTGGGGGGACTATACCTACGAGCAGTACTTC	CASSWGDYTYEQYF
TRBV5-1	NA	NA	TRBJ1-2	TGTGCCAGCAGCCTTCGACAGGTAGACTATGGCTACACCTTC	CASSLRQVDYGYTF
TRBV5-4	NA	TRBD2	TRBJ2-1	TGTGCCAGCAGCTTAGTAGCGGGAAGATACAATGAGCAGTTCTTC	CASSLVAGRYNEQFF
TRBV9	NA	NA	TRBJ1-1	TGTGCCAGCAGCGTAGGGGGCCCGAACACTGAAGCTTTCTTT	CASSVGGPNTEAFF
TRBV5-6	NA	NA	TRBJ2-7	TGTGCCAGCAGCTTGTCGGGGTCCTCCTACGAGCAGTACTTC	CASSLSGSSYEQYF
TRBV30	few	TRBD1	TRBJ1-1	TGTGCCTGGAGACAGGGGCTGAACACTGAAGCTTTCTTT	CAWRQGLNTEAFF
TRBV4-1	NA	NA	TRBJ1-2	TGCGCCAGCAGCCAACCCGGGACTTGGTATGGCTACACCTTC	CASSQPGTWYGYTF
TRBV29-1	NA	TRBD2	TRBJ2-7	TGCAGCGTTGGGGGGGGCTACGAGCAGTACTTC	CSVGGGYEQYF
TRBV14	NA	TRBD2	TRBJ2-1	TGTGCCAGCAGCCAGCTGGGACTAGCGGTGTACAATGAGCAGTTCTTC	CASSQLGLAVYNEQFF
TRBV6-1	NA	NA	TRBJ2-2	TGTGCCAGCAGTGAAGGAGTGAATTACGCGAACACCGGGGAGCTGTTTTTT	CASSEGVNYANTGELFF
TRBV4-1	NA	TRBD2	TRBJ2-7	TGCGCCAGCAGCCGGACTAGCGGGGGGTACTACGAGCAGTACTTC	CASSRTSGGYYEQYF
TRBV27	NA	TRBD1	TRBJ1-1	TGTGCCAGCAGTTTATCGGGGACAGTTGAAGCTTTCTTT	CASSLSGTVEAFF
TRBV9	NA	TRBD2	TRBJ2-6	TGTGCCAGCAGCGTAGTGGCTAGCGGAAGCTCTGGGGCCAACGTCCTGACTTTC	CASSVVASGSSGANVLTF
TRBV28	NA	NA	TRBJ2-7	TGTGCCAGCAGCTCTGGTACGGGCCGAGCCTACGAGCAGTACTTC	CASSSGTGRAYEQYF
TRBV27	NA	NA	TRBJ2-2	TGTGCCAGCAGTTTATCGAAGAACACCGGGGAGCTGTTTTTT	CASSLSKNTGELFF
TRBV7-9	NA	NA	TRBJ2-7	TGTGCCAGCAGCCCGGGGGCCGAGCAGTACTTC	CASSPGAEQYF
TRBV29-1	NA	NA	TRBJ2-7	TGCAGCGTCCCTCTGGGTTCGGGGCAGTACTTC	CSVPLGSGQYF
TRBV5-1	NA	TRBD1	TRBJ2-2	TGCGCCAGCAGCTTGGGGACAGGGCGCACCGGGGAGCTGTTTTTT	CASSLGTGRTGELFF
TRBV27	few	TRBD2	TRBJ2-1	TGTGCCAGCAGCTTAGCGGGGGGGTACAATGAGCAGTTCTTC	CASSLAGGYNEQFF
TRBV4-1	NA	NA	TRBJ2-7	TGCGCCAGCAGCCAAGATCGAGTCTCCTACGAGCAGTACTTC	CASSQDRVSYEQYF